The rows below give T cell receptor beta chains drawn from one sample of a study of technical replicates of blood from a few donors. The protocol was immunoSEQ multiplex PCR, while the TCRdb copy is restricted to in-frame clones and leaves out a portion. This sample has 95,000 to 100,000 clones; roughly 95% occur once, and the top ten carry approximately 0.21%. The sample taken for sequencing was T cells isolated from PBMCs. All receptors come from a human donor in good health. The CDR3 runs from the conserved cysteine through the conserved F or W. The D gene is left open where the match is weak. Not every row has a clone size; where given, it reads once, few, many or a size class.

>TRBV11-3|TRBD1|NA|TRBJ2-1
CASSIGTVTYNEQFF
TGTGCCAGCAGTATAGGGACAGTGACCTACAATGAGCAGTTCTTC
>TRBV28|NA|NA|TRBJ1-2
CASRGFSSGFLASRGYGYTF
TGTGCCAGCAGAGGATTTAGCAGTGGGTTTCTGGCATCGAGGGGGTATGGCTACACCTTC
>TRBV5-8|NA|NA|TRBJ1-1
CASSLVVSRSGRDTEAFF
TGTGCCAGCAGCTTGGTTGTTAGTCGATCAGGGAGGGACACTGAAGCTTTCTTT
>TRBV29-1|NA|once|TRBJ2-7
CSVLEEESYEQYF
TGCAGCGTTCTGGAGGAAGAATCCTACGAGCAGTACTTC
>TRBV14|NA|NA|TRBJ2-7
CASGSDWGYEQYF
TGTGCCAGCGGCTCGGACTGGGGCTACGAGCAGTACTTC
>TRBV4-1|TRBD2|NA|TRBJ2-3
CASSPDGTSGGLPDTQYF
TGCGCCAGCAGCCCGGATGGGACTAGCGGGGGTCTCCCAGATACGCAGTATTTT
>TRBV4-1|TRBD2|NA|TRBJ2-7
CASSPERTSFPYEQYF
TGCGCCAGCAGCCCCGAGAGGACTAGCTTCCCCTACGAGCAGTACTTC
>TRBV5-1|NA|NA|TRBJ2-6
CASSLGHPAGANVLTF
TGCGCCAGCAGCTTGGGACATCCGGCTGGGGCCAACGTCCTGACTTTC
>TRBV6-5|NA|NA|TRBJ1-5
CASSSRRENQPQHF
TGTGCCAGCAGTTCCCGACGGGAGAATCAGCCCCAGCATTTT
>TRBV25-1|TRBD1|NA|TRBJ2-1
CASQGTAYNEQFF
TGTGCCAGCCAAGGGACAGCCTACAATGAGCAGTTCTTC
>TRBV27|TRBD1|NA|TRBJ1-6
CASSLRQGGSPLHF
TGTGCCAGCAGTTTAAGACAGGGAGGTTCACCCCTCCACTTT
>TRBV9|NA|once|TRBJ2-2
CASSVYGGGELFF
TGTGCCAGCAGCGTGTATGGCGGCGGGGAGCTGTTTTTT
>TRBV4-1|TRBD2|NA|TRBJ2-3
CASSQEPESGAGTDTQYF
TGCGCCAGCAGCCAAGAACCCGAAAGCGGGGCTGGCACAGATACGCAGTATTTT
>TRBV28|TRBD1|NA|TRBJ2-5
CASVDQGVRETQYF
TGTGCCAGCGTGGACCAGGGGGTGCGGGAGACCCAGTACTTC
>TRBV25-1|TRBD2|NA|TRBJ2-7
CASSEGLAGFYEQYF
TGTGCCAGCAGTGAAGGACTAGCGGGGTTCTACGAGCAGTACTTC
>TRBV29-1|TRBD1|NA|TRBJ2-7
CSVAGTGGTDEQYF
TGCAGCGTGGCCGGGACAGGGGGCACGGACGAGCAGTACTTC
>TRBV9|TRBD2|NA|TRBJ2-1
CASSVDISGSYNEQFF
TGTGCCAGCAGCGTAGATATAAGCGGGAGTTACAATGAGCAGTTCTTC
>TRBV28|TRBD2|NA|TRBJ2-7
CASSRGGGGMEQYF
TGTGCCAGCAGTCGGGGGGGCGGGGGCATGGAGCAGTACTTC
>TRBV6-6|TRBD1|NA|TRBJ1-1
CASSHRDSEAFF
TGTGCCAGCAGCCACCGGGACAGTGAAGCTTTCTTT
>TRBV6-9|NA|NA|TRBJ1-2
CASSYRGGLGGYTF
TGTGCCAGCAGTTATAGGGGGGGGTTGGGTGGCTACACCTTC
>TRBV28|TRBD2|NA|TRBJ2-7
CASRKPGTSGRFHEQYF
TGTGCCAGCAGAAAACCCGGGACTAGCGGGAGGTTCCACGAGCAGTACTTC
>TRBV11-1|NA|NA|TRBJ1-1
CASSPDGGTEAFF
TGTGCCAGCAGCCCAGACGGGGGCACTGAAGCTTTCTTT
>TRBV6-5|TRBD2|NA|TRBJ2-5
CASRPRLAGGAQYF
TGTGCCAGCAGGCCCCGACTAGCGGGTGGGGCCCAGTACTTC
>TRBV11-2|NA|NA|TRBJ1-3
CASRPYRERFGNTIYF
TGTGCCAGCAGGCCATACAGGGAGCGGTTTGGAAACACCATATATTTT
>TRBV11-3|TRBD2|NA|TRBJ2-5
CASSLVAGALQETQYF
TGTGCCAGCAGCTTAGTAGCGGGGGCACTTCAAGAGACCCAGTACTTC
>TRBV19|TRBD2|NA|TRBJ2-1
CASTTSGRTNEQFF
TGTGCCAGTACGACTAGCGGGAGAACGAATGAGCAGTTCTTC
>TRBV18|NA|NA|TRBJ1-3
CATQPDLRNTIYF
TGTGCCACCCAGCCGGACTTGAGGAACACCATATATTTT
>TRBV6-6|TRBD1|NA|TRBJ2-7
CASSKQGAYEQYF
TGTGCCAGCAGTAAACAGGGGGCCTACGAGCAGTACTTC
>TRBV5-1|NA|NA|TRBJ2-1
CASSLEQHSYNEQFF
TGCGCCAGCAGCTTGGAACAGCACTCCTACAATGAGCAGTTCTTC
>TRBV7-3|NA|NA|TRBJ1-1
CASSLTRDSEAFF
TGTGCCAGCAGCTTAACTCGGGACTCTGAAGCTTTCTTT
>TRBV4-2|NA|NA|TRBJ1-5
CASSQEGGSNQPQHF
TGTGCCAGCAGCCAAGAAGGCGGGAGCAATCAGCCCCAGCATTTT
>TRBV14|NA|NA|TRBJ2-1
CASSQETGVGYNEQFF
TGTGCCAGCAGCCAAGAGACGGGAGTTGGCTACAATGAGCAGTTCTTC
>TRBV19|NA|NA|TRBJ2-7
CASSMTGYEQYF
TGTGCCAGTAGTATGACAGGCTACGAGCAGTACTTC